The clone carrying this TCR beta chain was observed a single time. This sample stems from a study of T cells in localized non-small cell lung cancer. The CDR3 contains 14 residues. CDR1 and CDR2 (germline): LGHNA, YSLEER. The V gene lost 5 bases and the J gene lost 0 bases, with 9 bases spanning the gap. This table comes from immunoSEQ multiplex PCR, and its TCRdb copy is limited to in-frame clones, with some not included. The sample records approximately 76,000 clones, approximately 80% being singletons. This TCR came from a female donor at least 60 years old with stage I lung adenocarcinoma. The chain links TRBV4-3 to TRBJ2-3; no reliable D call. Sequenced material: peripheral blood, taken before any cancer treatment. CDR3 sequence: CASSGRSSTDTQYF. The CDR3 DNA is TGCGCCAGCAGCGGGCGGTCTAGCACAGATACGCAGTATTTT.